This paragraph covers one TCR beta chain sequence. This sample is part of a study of T cells in narcolepsy. Study details: Enrolled donors included narcolepsy type 1 or type 2 patients and healthy controls.

Sequenced by immunoSEQ multiplex PCR; TCRdb stores in-frame clones only, minus some. Among some 30,000 clones, 75% to 90% were seen once, and the ten largest hold approximately 0.8%. Trimming stripped 1 base from V and 9 bases from J, with 13 bases between. The germline CDR1 and CDR2 sequences are SNHLY and FYNNEI. This CDR3 is built from 14 residues. The sample consisted of CD45RA- memory CD4+ T cells from PBMCs. The clonotype comes from a human donor with narcolepsy. The chain has TRBV2 and TRBJ2-1; TRBD1 is a possible D gene (5 bases). The CDR3 loop reads CASSEEGRVGEQFF. CDR3 bases: TGTGCCAGCAGTGAAGAGGGCAGGGTGGGTGAGCAGTTCTTC.